This TCR beta chain was obtained from a study of human T cells and chemical hapten exposure. Study as a whole: Mostly female patients had alopecia areata, totalis or universalis. General study findings and limits: Expanded TCRs produced significantly more large CDR3 similarity clusters than controls did.

This clonotype occurred a few times. The antigen is not known. TCRdb used MiXCR to reprocess the RACE reads, holding one entry per CDR3 protein. The table has more than 95,000 distinct CDR3 sequences, less than 40% seen once. As to time point: patch test 3, about 24 weeks after DPC sensitization. As to treatment: therapeutic diphenylcyclopropenone sensitization with weekly scalp DPC. Germline V lookup: CDR1 DFQATT, CDR2 SNEGSKA (reference sequence). V lost 0 bases, J lost 6 bases, and 15 bases lay in between. The CDR3 has 14 residues. The sample was whole blood, taken in connection with sensitization to the hapten diphenylcyclopropenone (DPC). The source of this sequence is a middle-aged man with alopecia areata. Some clones in this sample may be carry-over from other donors' samples. The chain couples TRBV20-1 to TRBJ2-7, with D hard to call. In DNA form, the CDR3 reads TGCAGTGCTAGAGATAACACATCCCCAGCCGAGCAGTACGTC. Its translation is CSARDNTSPAEQYV.